This passage covers 24 T cell receptor beta chains from one sample sequenced in a study of tumor-infiltrating lymphocytes in primary liver carcinoma. TCR beta cDNA was made from approximately 500 ng total RNA with a constant-region primer. Three nested multiplex PCR rounds, a slightly modified ARM-PCR method, built the TCR beta libraries. With TRBV1-TRBV30 forward primers and a C-beta reverse primer, the first two PCR rounds were run for approximately 9 cycles each. TCRdb re-called the multiplex PCR reads with MiXCR, one entry per CDR3 protein. Of roughly 120,000 distinct CDR3 sequences listed, 55% to 75% were seen once; the top ten hold about 8%. Unsorted bulk tissue (roughly 17-34 mg) underwent RNA and DNA co-extraction. Sequencing was carried out using liver tumor tissue from sampling region 3. This sample's subset: tumor region T3, left-lateral pole. The receptors come from an older woman with primary liver carcinoma and hepatitis B virus infection.

Concerning this clonotype: The final CDR3 position lacks the conserved phenylalanine or tryptophan, pointing to a likely read error. The V and J genes are TRBV11-1 and TRBJ2-1, with D possibly being TRBD1 or TRBD2 (5 bases each). Germline V gives CDR1 SGHAT, CDR2 FQDESV (reference sequence). The CDR3 covers 16 residues. CDR3 loop: CTSSFRSGTLYNEQFS. CDR3 DNA: TGTACCAGCAGCTTTCGAAGTGGGACCTTATACAATGAACAGTTCTCC.

With regard to this clonotype: At one boundary the junction diverges from the germline segment, which might be a read error. The chain links TRBV6-2 or TRBV6-3 to TRBJ2-7; 9 bases fit TRBD2. Germline values: CDR1 MNHEY, CDR2 SVGEGT. The CDR3 length is 16 residues. CDR3: CTSSFALAGNSYEQYF. The CDR3 DNA reads as TGTACCAGCAGCTTCGCCCTAGCGGGGAATTCCTACGAGCAGTATTTC.

This clonotype appeared a few times. A clone one base away is much larger, so this may be a read error. Given the absence of the conserved phenylalanine or tryptophan at the CDR3 end, a read error is likely. The J gene is TRBJ1-1, the V gene TRBV12-3 or TRBV12-4; no reliable D call. The CDR3 runs 13 residues. Trimming pared 5 bases from V and 1 base from J, leaving 8 bases between. CDR3 region: CASSHGRNTEAFL. The CDR3 coding sequence is TGTGCCAGCAGTCATGGACGGAACACTGAAGCTTTCCTT.

The CDR3 nucleotides are TGTGCCAGCTGCGTAGGGGGCCACGAGCAGTACTTC. Encoded protein: CASCVGGHEQYF. The genes are TRBV11-2 and TRBJ2-7; 7 bases match TRBD1. Trimming cost V 8 bases and J 5 bases; bases outside gene matches: 6. This CDR3 region has 12 residues. Germline CDR1 SGHAT, CDR2 FQNNGV.

Only one count was recorded for this clonotype. The junction departs from germline at one end; a sequencing error may be responsible. The chain has TRBV11-2 and TRBJ2-2, with D possibly being TRBD2 (5 bases). Germline V CDR1 and CDR2: SGHAT, FQNNGV. The CDR3 contains 13 residues. As DNA, the CDR3 is TGTGCCAGCAGCTTAAATAGGACTGGGGAGCTATTTTTC. It specifies CASSLNRTGELFF.

A remark on this clonotype: A junction boundary mismatches the germline segment, possibly from a read error. This chain joins TRBV6-4 and TRBJ2-1, with a possible D match to TRBD2 (5 bases). The germline CDR1 and CDR2 sequences are MRHNA and SNTAGT. This CDR3 is 16 amino acids long. CDR3 loop: CASSLRVGVGYNEQLF. CDR3 sequence (DNA): TGTGCCAGCAGCCTCCGGGTGGGAGTAGGCTACAATGAGCAGTTATTC.

The V call is TRBV11-3, the J call TRBJ2-3; D not certain. Gene TRBJ1-5 matches the end of the DNA better, so the J call may be wrong. The CDR3 extends over 14 amino acids. The germline V gene encodes CDR1 SGHNT and CDR2 YENEEA. The CDR3 here is CASSSRTSRDTQHF. CDR3 nucleotide sequence: TGTGCCAGCAGCTCCAGGACTAGCAGAGATACGCAGCATTTT.

With respect to this clonotype: A much larger clone differs by one base, so this may be a read error. The chain joins TRBV13 to TRBJ2-2; TRBD2 might be the D (5 bases). The CDR3 spans 15 residues. Trimming removed 3 bases from V and 5 bases from J, with 13 bases in between. Germline V gene sequence: CDR1 PRHDT, CDR2 FYEKMQ (reference sequence). The CDR3 sequence: CASSFGRGGTGELFF. The CDR3 DNA reads as TGTGCCAGCAGCTTTGGACGGGGTGGGACCGGGGAGCTGTTTTTT.

In its sample, this clonotype was seen many times. The chain employs TRBV4-2 and TRBJ1-2; D is perhaps TRBD1 (6 bases). The germline V gene encodes CDR1 LGHNA and CDR2 YNFKEQ. The ends were cut back, 0 bases at V and 4 bases at J, with 12 bases in the middle. This CDR3 has 15 residues. CDR3 in amino acids: CASSQEGGASYGYTF. The DNA of the CDR3 is TGTGCCAGCAGCCAAGAAGGGGGTGCTTCCTATGGCTACACCTTC.

The chain joins TRBV20-1 to TRBJ2-4, with D perhaps TRBD1 (6 bases). Germline CDR1 is DFQATT and CDR2 is SNEGSKA (reference sequence). The V end lost 3 bases, the J end lost 1 base, and 16 bases lay between the germline ends. The CDR3 is 16 amino acids. The CDR3 DNA reads TGCAGTGCTAGGGCCGGATCTCAGGGGGCCAAAAACATTCAGTACTTC. Amino acids: CSARAGSQGAKNIQYF.

As concerns this clonotype: The junction and the germline gene differ at one end; a read error may be behind it. The chain couples TRBV6-5 to TRBJ2-7, with TRBD2 matching over 12 bases. This CDR3 is 15 amino acids long. CDR1 and CDR2 (germline): MNHEY, SVGAGI. CDR3 region: CASRYRTSGTYDQYF. The CDR3 nucleotides are TGTGCCAGCAGATATCGGACTAGCGGGACCTACGATCAGTACTTC.

This clonotype has ten or more counts. The chain has TRBV12-3 or TRBV12-4 and TRBJ2-7; D might be TRBD2 (7 bases). V dropped 5 bases and J dropped 0 bases, with 20 bases sitting between them. CDR3 size: 17 residues. CDR3 protein: CASSAGATVVSSYEQYF. CDR3 in DNA: TGTGCCAGCAGTGCGGGGGCGACCGTAGTGAGCTCCTACGAGCAGTACTTC.

This clonotype was detected a few times. In DNA, the CDR3 is TGCGCCAGCAGCTTGGCCCTCGGCAGGTGGGTGAACACTGAAGCTTTCTTT. This translates into CASSLALGRWVNTEAFF. This rearrangement joins TRBV5-1 to TRBJ1-1; D uncertain. V was shortened by 0 bases and J by 0 bases, with 15 bases between the two germline ends. The CDR3 contains 17 residues. CDR1 and CDR2 (germline): SGHRS, YFSETQ.

This clonotype occurred many times. The chain is built from TRBV4-1 and TRBJ2-7; D is ambiguous. The germline CDR1 and CDR2 sequences are MGHRA and YSYEKL. The CDR3 runs to 14 residues. The V end lost 1 base, the J end lost 0 bases, and 7 bases lay between the germline ends. CDR3 in amino acids: CASSQAESSYEQYF. The CDR3 bases are TGCGCCAGCAGCCAAGCGGAGAGCTCCTACGAGCAGTACTTC.

In the case of this clonotype: The junction departs from germline at one end; a sequencing error may be responsible. V is TRBV6-1 and J is TRBJ2-6, with 9 bases fitting TRBD1. The germline V gene has CDR1 MNHNS and CDR2 SASEGT. This CDR3 comprises 15 residues. This chain's CDR3 is CTSSEQGARANVLTF. DNA of the CDR3: TGTACCAGCAGTGAACAGGGGGCTAGGGCCAACGTCCTGACTTTC.

A remark on this clonotype: The junction differs from germline at one of its ends, possibly a read error. V and J are TRBV11-2 and TRBJ2-7; 7 nucleotides align to TRBD1. CDR1 and CDR2 from the germline V gene are SGHAT and FQNNGV. The CDR3 totals 15 residues. In DNA, the CDR3 is TGTGCCATCAGCTTAGTGAGGGGGCTGGGTTACGAGCAGTACTTC. The encoded protein is CAISLVRGLGYEQYF.

A note on this clonotype: It is likely a read error, because the conserved phenylalanine at the end of the CDR3 is missing. For the CDR3, the DNA is TGTGCCAGCAGCTCCAACCAGGGGAGTAGGACTGAAGCTTTCCTT. Translation: CASSSNQGSRTEAFL. The chain couples TRBV7-3 to TRBJ1-1; the D gene is possibly TRBD1 (6 bases). V gave up 4 bases and J gave up 5 bases, with 17 bases separating them. Germline V gene data show CDR1 as SGHTA and CDR2 as FQGTGA. The CDR3 extends over 15 amino acids.

This clonotype occurred once. No conserved phenylalanine or tryptophan is present at the end of the CDR3, so a read error is the likely explanation. This chain connects TRBV11-2 to TRBJ2-3; D unclear. The germline V gene has CDR1 SGHAT and CDR2 FQNNGV. The CDR3 runs to 16 residues. CDR3 in DNA: TGTGTCAGCAGCTTAGGGCCTAATAAACTCACAGATACGCAGTATTAT. Translating gives CVSSLGPNKLTDTQYY.

This sequence joins TRBV28 and TRBJ1-1; D is undetermined. The CDR3 totals 12 residues. Germline CDR1 and CDR2: MDHEN and SYDVKM. The V gene lost 8 bases and the J gene lost 4 bases, with 11 bases spanning the gap. The CDR3 here is CASQDPSTEAFF. CDR3 coding DNA: TGTGCCAGCCAGGATCCGAGCACTGAAGCTTTCTTT.

Comments on this clonotype: A read error is possible here, since a much larger clone lies one base away. V is TRBV7-8 and J is TRBJ1-6; D gene ambiguous. Trimming removed 3 bases from V and 6 bases from J, with 6 bases in between. The germline CDR1 and CDR2 sequences are SGHVS and FQNEAQ. The CDR3 is 13 residues long. The CDR3 reads CASSFFCNSPLHF. The CDR3 coding sequence is TGTGCCAGCAGCTTTTTCTGTAATTCACCCCTCCACTTT.

In this sample, this clonotype turned up many times. The chain couples TRBV10-1 to TRBJ2-7; 13 positions match TRBD2. The J segment lost 6 bases and the V segment lost 10 bases, leaving 9 bases of the junction unmatched. Germline V CDR1 and CDR2: WNHNN, SYGVQD (reference sequence). The CDR3 has 14 residues. Here the CDR3 reads CATSDWTSGSEQYF. The CDR3 region has the DNA TGCGCCACCTCGGATTGGACTAGCGGGAGCGAGCAGTACTTC.

This clonotype was detected ten times or more. This rearrangement joins TRBV6-2 or TRBV6-3 to TRBJ2-7; D unclear. The germline V and J ends were trimmed by 4 bases and 3 bases, with 25 bases remaining between them. This CDR3 is 18 amino acids long. From germline, CDR1 is MNHEY and CDR2 SVGEGT. The CDR3 bases are TGTGCCAGCAGTTCCCGATTCCTGATGGCGGACCCGTACTACGAGCAGTACTTC. Protein product: CASSSRFLMADPYYEQYF.

With regard to this clonotype: This may be a read error, as it is one base from a much larger clone. V gene TRBV5-4 combines with J gene TRBJ1-6, with 9 bases fitting TRBD1. Germline V gene lookup returns CDR1 SGHNT and CDR2 YYREEE (reference sequence). The CDR3 runs to 14 residues. CDR3: CASSSDRGFSRLHF. CDR3 DNA: TGTGCCAGCAGTTCCGACAGGGGGTTCTCACGCCTCCACTTT.

This clonotype showed up many times. The chain carries TRBV6-6 and TRBJ2-4; TRBD1 matches 8 bases. The germline CDR1 and CDR2 sequences are MNHNY and SVGAGI (reference sequence). V gave up 7 bases and J gave up 0 bases; unmatched junction bases: 11. The CDR3 runs to 17 residues. The CDR3 reads CASIGRTGILAKNIQYF. CDR3 bases: TGTGCCAGCATTGGACGGACAGGGATCCTAGCCAAAAACATTCAGTACTTC.